The TCR beta chain described here comes from a study of PD-L1 blockade in urothelial cancer. Study-wide context: Blood analysis occurred 3 weeks (second dose) and 6 weeks after treatment start. Blood yielded a median of around 140,000 T cells per sample.

This sample's time point: peripheral blood 6 weeks after treatment start. Every patient provided from 1 to 8 samples, collected pretreatment and on-treatment. TCRdb's copy holds only in-frame clones and misses some; the assay was immunoSEQ multiplex PCR. Among around 87,000 clones, approximately 87% were seen once, and the ten largest hold under 8.5%. Per germline, CDR1 LNHNV and CDR2 YYDKDF (reference sequence). Germline trimming cut 7 bases from V and 10 bases from J; bases unmatched to any gene: 7. The CDR3 runs to 12 residues. This TCR was recovered from a man between 70 and 80 years old with urothelial cancer. Sample: PBMCs, taken around atezolizumab (anti-PD-L1) treatment. The J gene is TRBJ1-2, the V gene TRBV15; TRBD1 agrees at 9 bases. The CDR3 DNA sequence: TGTGCCACCACCCCGGGACAGGGAGTCTACACCTTC. Residues: CATTPGQGVYTF.